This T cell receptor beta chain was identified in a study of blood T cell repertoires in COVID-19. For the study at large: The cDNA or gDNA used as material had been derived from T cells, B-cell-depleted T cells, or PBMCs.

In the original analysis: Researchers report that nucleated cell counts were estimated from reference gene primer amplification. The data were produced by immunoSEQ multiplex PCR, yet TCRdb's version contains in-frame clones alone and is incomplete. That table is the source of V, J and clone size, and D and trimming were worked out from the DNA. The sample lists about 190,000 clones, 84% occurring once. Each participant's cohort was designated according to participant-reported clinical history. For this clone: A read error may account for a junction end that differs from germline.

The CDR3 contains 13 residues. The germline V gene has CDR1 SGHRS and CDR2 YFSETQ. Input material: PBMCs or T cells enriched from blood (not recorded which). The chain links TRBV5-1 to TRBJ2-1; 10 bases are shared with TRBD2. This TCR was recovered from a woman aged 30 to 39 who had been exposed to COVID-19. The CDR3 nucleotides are TGCGCCAGCAGCGTGGTCTCTAGCGGGGGCCTTCTCTTC. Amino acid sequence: CASSVVSSGGLLF.